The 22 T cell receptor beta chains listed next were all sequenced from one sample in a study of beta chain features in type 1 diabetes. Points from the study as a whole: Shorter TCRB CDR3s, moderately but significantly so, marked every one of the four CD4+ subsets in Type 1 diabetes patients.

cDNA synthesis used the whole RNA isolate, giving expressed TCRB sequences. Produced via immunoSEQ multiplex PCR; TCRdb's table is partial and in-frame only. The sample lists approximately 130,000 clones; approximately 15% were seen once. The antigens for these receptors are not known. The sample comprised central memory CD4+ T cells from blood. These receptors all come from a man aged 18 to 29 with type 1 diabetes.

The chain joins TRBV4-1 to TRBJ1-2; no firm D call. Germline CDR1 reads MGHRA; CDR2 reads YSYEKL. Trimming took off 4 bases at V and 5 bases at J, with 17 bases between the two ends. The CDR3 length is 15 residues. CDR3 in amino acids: CASSLQPGTDYGYTF. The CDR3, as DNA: TGCGCCAGCAGCCTACAACCGGGAACCGATTATGGCTACACCTTC.

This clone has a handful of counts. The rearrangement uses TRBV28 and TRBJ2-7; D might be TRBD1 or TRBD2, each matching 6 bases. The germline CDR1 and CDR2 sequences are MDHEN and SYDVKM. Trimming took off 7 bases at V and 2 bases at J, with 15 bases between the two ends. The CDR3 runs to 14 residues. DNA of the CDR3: TGTGCCAGCAAAATATGGGGGGCAGCCTACGAGCAGTACTTC. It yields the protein CASKIWGAAYEQYF.

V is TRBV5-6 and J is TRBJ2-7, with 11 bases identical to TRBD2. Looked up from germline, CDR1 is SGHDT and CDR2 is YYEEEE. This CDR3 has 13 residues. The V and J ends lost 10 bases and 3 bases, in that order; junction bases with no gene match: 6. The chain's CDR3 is CASGTSGLYEQYF. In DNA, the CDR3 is TGTGCCTCTGGGACTAGCGGCCTCTACGAGCAGTACTTC.

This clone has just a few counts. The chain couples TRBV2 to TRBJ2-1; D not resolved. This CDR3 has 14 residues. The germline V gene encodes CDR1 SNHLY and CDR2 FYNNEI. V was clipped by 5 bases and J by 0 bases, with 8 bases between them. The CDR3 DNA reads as TGTGCCAGCAGTAGCGCATCCTCCTACAATGAGCAGTTCTTC. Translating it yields CASSSASSYNEQFF.

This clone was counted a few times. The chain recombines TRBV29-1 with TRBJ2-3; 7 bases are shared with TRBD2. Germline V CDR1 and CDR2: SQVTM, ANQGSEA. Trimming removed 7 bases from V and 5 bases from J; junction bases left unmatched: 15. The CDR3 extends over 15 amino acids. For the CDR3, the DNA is TGCAGCGAGCCCTCGACTAGCACAATAGGAGATACGCAGTATTTT. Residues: CSEPSTSTIGDTQYF.

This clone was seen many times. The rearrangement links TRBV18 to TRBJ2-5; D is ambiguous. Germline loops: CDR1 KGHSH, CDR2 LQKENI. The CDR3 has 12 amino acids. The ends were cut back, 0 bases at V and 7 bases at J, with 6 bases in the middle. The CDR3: CASSPPDGTQYF. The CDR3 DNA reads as TGTGCCAGCTCACCACCAGATGGGACCCAGTACTTC.

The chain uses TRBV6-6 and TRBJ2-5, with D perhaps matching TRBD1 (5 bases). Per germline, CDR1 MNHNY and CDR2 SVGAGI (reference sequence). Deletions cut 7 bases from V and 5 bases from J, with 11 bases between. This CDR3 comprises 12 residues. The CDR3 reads CASTEQVETQYF. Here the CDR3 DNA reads TGTGCCAGCACGGAACAGGTCGAGACCCAGTACTTC.

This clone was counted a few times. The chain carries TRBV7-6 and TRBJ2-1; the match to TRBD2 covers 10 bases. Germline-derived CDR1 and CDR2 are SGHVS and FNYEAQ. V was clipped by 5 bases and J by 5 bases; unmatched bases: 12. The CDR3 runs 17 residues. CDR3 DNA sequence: TGTGCCAGCAGCCCACTCCCTGAGCGGGGGGGAAACAATGAGCAGTTCTTC. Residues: CASSPLPERGGNNEQFF.

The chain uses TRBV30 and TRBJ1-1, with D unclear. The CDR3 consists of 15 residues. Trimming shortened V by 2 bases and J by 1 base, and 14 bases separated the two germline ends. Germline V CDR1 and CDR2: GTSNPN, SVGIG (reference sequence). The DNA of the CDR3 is TGTGCCTGGAGTCCTAATTCCCGGTGGAACACTGAAGCTTTCTTT. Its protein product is CAWSPNSRWNTEAFF. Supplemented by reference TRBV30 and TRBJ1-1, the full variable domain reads SQTIHQWPATLVQPVGSPLSLECTVEGTSNPNLYWYRQAAGRGLQLLFYSVGIGQISSEVPQNLSASRPQDRQFILSSKKLLLSDSGFYLCAWSPNSRWNTEAFFGQGTRLTVV.

Here the CDR3 DNA reads TGTGCCAGCTCCCAGGGGTCGCGCGAGCAGTACTTC. Amino acid sequence: CASSQGSREQYF. The chain has TRBV28 and TRBJ2-7, with D possibly being TRBD1 (6 bases). Per germline, CDR1 MDHEN and CDR2 SYDVKM. The V end was cut by 8 bases, the J end by 6 bases, with 14 bases between. The CDR3 covers 12 residues.

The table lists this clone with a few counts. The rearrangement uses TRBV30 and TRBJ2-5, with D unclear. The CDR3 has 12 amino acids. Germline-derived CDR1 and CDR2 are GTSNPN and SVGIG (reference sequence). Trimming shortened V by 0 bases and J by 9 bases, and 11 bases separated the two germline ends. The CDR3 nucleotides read TGTGCCTGGAGTGTACCGTTTCAGGCCCAGTACTTC. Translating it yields CAWSVPFQAQYF.

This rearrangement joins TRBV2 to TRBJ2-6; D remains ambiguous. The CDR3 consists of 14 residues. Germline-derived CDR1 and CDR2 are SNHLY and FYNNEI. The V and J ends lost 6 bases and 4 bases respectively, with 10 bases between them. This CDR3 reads CASSARTGANVLTF. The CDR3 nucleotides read TGTGCCAGCAGCGCCCGCACGGGGGCCAACGTCCTGACTTTC.

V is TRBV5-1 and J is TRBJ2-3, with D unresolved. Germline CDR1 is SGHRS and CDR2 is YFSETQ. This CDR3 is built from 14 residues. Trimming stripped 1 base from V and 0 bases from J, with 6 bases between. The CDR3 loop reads CASSLTGSTDTQYF. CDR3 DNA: TGCGCCAGCAGCTTGACGGGTAGCACAGATACGCAGTATTTT.

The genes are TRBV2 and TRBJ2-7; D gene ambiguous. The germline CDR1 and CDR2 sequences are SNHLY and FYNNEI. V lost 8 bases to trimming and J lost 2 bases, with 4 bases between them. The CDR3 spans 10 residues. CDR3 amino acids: CASRTYEQYF. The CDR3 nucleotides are TGTGCCAGCCGGACCTACGAGCAGTACTTC.

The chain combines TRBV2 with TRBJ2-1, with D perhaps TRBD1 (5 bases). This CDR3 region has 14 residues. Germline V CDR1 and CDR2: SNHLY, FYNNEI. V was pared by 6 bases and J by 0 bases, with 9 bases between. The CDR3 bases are TGTGCCAGCAGCTCCGACAGCTCCTACAATGAGCAGTTCTTC. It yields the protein CASSSDSSYNEQFF.

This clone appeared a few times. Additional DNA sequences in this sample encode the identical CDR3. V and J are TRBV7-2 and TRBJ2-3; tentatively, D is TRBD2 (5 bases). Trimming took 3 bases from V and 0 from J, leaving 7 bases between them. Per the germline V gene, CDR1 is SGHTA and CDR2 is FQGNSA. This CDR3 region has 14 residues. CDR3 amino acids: CASSLDSSTDTQYF. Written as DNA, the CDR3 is TGTGCCAGCAGCTTGGACTCTAGCACAGATACGCAGTATTTT.

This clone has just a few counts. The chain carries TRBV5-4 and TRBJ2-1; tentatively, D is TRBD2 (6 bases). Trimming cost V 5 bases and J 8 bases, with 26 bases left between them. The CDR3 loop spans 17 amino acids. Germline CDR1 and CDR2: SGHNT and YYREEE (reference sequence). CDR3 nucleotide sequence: TGTGCCAGCAGGATGGAGCTGGGACTCAGCCTCCGAGATGAGCAGTTCTTC. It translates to CASRMELGLSLRDEQFF.

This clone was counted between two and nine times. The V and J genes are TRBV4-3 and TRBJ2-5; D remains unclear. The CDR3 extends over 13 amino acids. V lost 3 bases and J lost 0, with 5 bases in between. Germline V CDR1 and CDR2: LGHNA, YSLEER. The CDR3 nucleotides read TGCGCCAGCAGCCAGGATTACCAAGAGACCCAGTACTTC. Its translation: CASSQDYQETQYF.

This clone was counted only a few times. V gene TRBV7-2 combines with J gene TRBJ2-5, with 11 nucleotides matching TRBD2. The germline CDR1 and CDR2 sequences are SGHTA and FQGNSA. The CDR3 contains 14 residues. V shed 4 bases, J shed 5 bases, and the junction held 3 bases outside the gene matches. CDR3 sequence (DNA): TGTGCCAGCAGCTATAGCGGGGGGGCCGAGACCCAGTACTTC. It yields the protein CASSYSGGAETQYF.

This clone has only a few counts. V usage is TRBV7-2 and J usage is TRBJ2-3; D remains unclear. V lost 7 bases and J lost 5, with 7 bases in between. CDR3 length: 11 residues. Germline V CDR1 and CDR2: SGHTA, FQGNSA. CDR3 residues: CASTLRDTQYF. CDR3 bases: TGTGCCAGCACCCTAAGAGATACGCAGTATTTT.

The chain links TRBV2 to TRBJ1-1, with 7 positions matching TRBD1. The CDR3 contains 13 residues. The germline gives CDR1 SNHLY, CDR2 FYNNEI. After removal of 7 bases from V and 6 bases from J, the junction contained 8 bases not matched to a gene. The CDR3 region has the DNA TGTGCCAGCACCAGTACAGGGGCCGCTGAAGCTTTCTTT. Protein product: CASTSTGAAEAFF.

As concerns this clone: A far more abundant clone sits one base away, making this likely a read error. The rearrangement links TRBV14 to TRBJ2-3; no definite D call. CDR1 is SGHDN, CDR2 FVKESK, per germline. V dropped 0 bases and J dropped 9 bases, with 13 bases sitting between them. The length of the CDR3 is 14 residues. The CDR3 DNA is TGTGCCAGCAGCCAAGAAACGACCATCGACACGCAGTATTTT. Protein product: CASSQETTIDTQYF.